The 3 T cell receptor beta chains listed next were all sequenced from one sample in a study of CD4 and CD8 cells across lung adenocarcinoma regions. TCRdb used MiXCR to reprocess the PCR reads, holding one entry per CDR3 protein. The profile shows fewer than 20,000 distinct CDR3 sequences, 51% of them singletons. Sequenced material: CD8+ T cells from the center of a lung tumor. Receptor source: a female donor with lung adenocarcinoma. The CD4 and CD8 labels of this study may be unreliable.

V usage is TRBV6-1 and J usage is TRBJ2-3; D is uncertain. The CDR3 extends over 11 amino acids. Germline lookup yields CDR1 MNHNS and CDR2 SASEGT. The CDR3 reads CGRSAKDIQYF. For the CDR3, the DNA is TGTGGGCGCAGTGCCAAAGATATTCAGTATTTT.

This clonotype has only a few counts. The genes are TRBV6-1 and TRBJ2-5, with TRBD2 identical over 7 bases. The CDR3 has 16 amino acids. From germline, CDR1 is MNHNS and CDR2 SASEGT. V lost 3 bases, J lost 5 bases, and 12 bases stayed unmatched. CDR3 residues: CASSEVPGLGRETQYF. The CDR3 DNA sequence: TGTGCCAGCAGTGAGGTTCCCGGACTAGGGAGGGAGACCCAGTACTTC.

The rearrangement uses TRBV4-1 and TRBJ2-5; TRBD2 matches at 7 bases. The CDR3 spans 15 residues. Losses at the gene ends were 1 base for V and 5 bases for J; bases not matched to a gene: 7. Germline CDR1 MGHRA, CDR2 YSYEKL. CDR3 in amino acids: CASSQGTSGMETQYF. CDR3 DNA sequence: TGCGCCAGCAGCCAAGGGACTAGTGGAATGGAGACCCAGTACTTC.